This entry lists 31 T cell receptor beta chains sequenced from one sample in a study of naive and memory T cell subsets. The beta constant-region primer was an equimolar mix of two oligonucleotides covering TRBC1 and TRBC2. TCRdb itself ran the UMI-ligation and nested PCR reads through MiXCR, one entry per CDR3 protein. The repertoire holds about 85,000 distinct CDR3 sequences, with around 13% as singletons. The sequencing input was central memory CD4+ T cells from blood. Receptors were obtained from a human donor in good health.

The rearrangement joins TRBV18 to TRBJ2-5, with 11 nucleotides matching TRBD2. This CDR3 has 15 amino acids. V shed 3 bases, J shed 4 bases, and the junction held 4 bases outside the gene matches. Germline loops: CDR1 KGHSH, CDR2 LQKENI. The CDR3 protein is CASSPTLAGAETQYF. DNA for the CDR3: TGTGCCAGCTCACCTACACTAGCGGGAGCAGAGACCCAGTACTTC.

This clonotype was detected a few times. This sequence joins TRBV7-2 and TRBJ2-3; 7 bases agree with TRBD2. The CDR3 extends over 15 amino acids. With V trimmed by 3 bases and J by 1 base, 4 bases remained unmatched. The germline gives CDR1 SGHTA, CDR2 FQGNSA. The CDR3 loop reads CASSLAGVGTDTQYF. CDR3 DNA: TGTGCCAGCAGCTTGGCGGGAGTAGGCACAGATACGCAGTATTTT. The full variable domain, rest sourced from reference TRBV7-2 and TRBJ2-3, is GAGVSQSPSNKVTEKGKDVELRCDPISGHTALYWYRQSLGQGLEFLIYFQGNSAPDKSGLPSDRFSAERTGGSVSTLTIQRTQQEDSAVYLCASSLAGVGTDTQYFGPGTRLTVL.

The chain combines TRBV28 with TRBJ1-4; D may be TRBD1 (5 bases). Germline V gives CDR1 MDHEN, CDR2 SYDVKM. The V and J ends lost 6 bases and 3 bases respectively, with 17 bases between them. This CDR3 contains 16 residues. CDR3 bases: TGTGCCAGCAGCGAGCAGGGAGGTCGGCCTAATGAAAAACTGTTTTTT. This encodes CASSEQGGRPNEKLFF.

This rearrangement joins TRBV14 to TRBJ1-6; D gene uncertain. This CDR3 is built from 14 residues. V was pared by 0 bases and J by 9 bases, with 9 bases between. Per germline, CDR1 SGHDN and CDR2 FVKESK. The CDR3 loop reads CASSQEEIRSPLHF. The CDR3 nucleotides read TGTGCCAGCAGCCAAGAGGAGATACGTTCACCCCTCCACTTT.

This clonotype was detected ten times or more. The rearrangement links TRBV27 to TRBJ2-3; TRBD1 matches at 7 bases. This CDR3 spans 17 amino acids. V trimming: 4 bases; J trimming: 3 bases; junction bases outside the gene matches: 13. Germline lookup yields CDR1 MNHEY and CDR2 SMNVEV (reference sequence). This chain's CDR3 is CASSSKRDRIITDTQYF. As DNA, the CDR3 is TGTGCCAGCAGTTCTAAACGGGACAGAATTATTACAGATACGCAGTATTTT.

The V call is TRBV20-1, the J call TRBJ1-1; D gene ambiguous. Germline V lookup: CDR1 DFQATT, CDR2 SNEGSKA (reference sequence). V lost 6 bases and J lost 0, with 5 bases in between. The CDR3 is 11 amino acids. For the CDR3, the DNA is TGCAGTGCGTGCATGAACACTGAAGCTTTCTTT. It yields the protein CSACMNTEAFF.

This clonotype came up a few times. The rearrangement joins TRBV12-3 or TRBV12-4 to TRBJ2-1, with D tentatively TRBD1 (6 bases). CDR3 length equals 14 residues. The V end lost 6 bases, the J end lost 5 bases, and 14 bases lay between the germline ends. For the CDR3, the DNA is TGTGCCAGCAGCGACAGGCCTCTTCACAATGAGCAGTTCTTC. This codes for CASSDRPLHNEQFF.

A few counts support this clonotype. The chain links TRBV7-6 to TRBJ2-7; 7 nucleotides align to TRBD1. V lost 1 base and J lost 0; bases outside the gene matches: 3. Germline V gene data show CDR1 as SGHVS and CDR2 as FNYEAQ. CDR3 length equals 15 residues. The CDR3 nucleotides are TGTGCCAGCAGCTTAGGACAGGGCCCCTCCTACGAGCAGTACTTC. Protein product: CASSLGQGPSYEQYF.

The chain has TRBV28 and TRBJ1-1, with D possibly matching TRBD1 (5 bases). Germline CDR1 MDHEN, CDR2 SYDVKM. The CDR3 consists of 12 residues. CDR3 loop: CASKGANTEAFF. In nucleotides, the CDR3 is TGTGCGAGTAAAGGGGCGAACACTGAAGCTTTCTTT.

The chain employs TRBV20-1 and TRBJ1-1; D perhaps matches TRBD1 (6 bases). Germline lookup yields CDR1 DFQATT and CDR2 SNEGSKA (reference sequence). The germline V and J ends were trimmed by 1 base and 9 bases, with 12 bases remaining between them. This CDR3 has 12 residues. As DNA, the CDR3 is TGCAGTGCTAGAGGGGAGGGGGGGAAAGCTTTCTTT. Translated, it gives CSARGEGGKAFF.

This clonotype was found many times. The gene calls are TRBV5-1 and TRBJ2-5; D possibly corresponds to TRBD2 (5 bases). Germline-derived CDR1 and CDR2 are SGHRS and YFSETQ. This CDR3 contains 14 residues. Trimming left V 4 bases short and J 5 bases short, with 15 bases between. The CDR3 sequence: CASSPGELGETQYF. CDR3 coding DNA: TGCGCCAGCAGCCCCGGGGAGCTGGGTGAGACCCAGTACTTC.

V is TRBV19 and J is TRBJ1-1; D gene uncertain. Per the germline V gene, CDR1 is LNHDA and CDR2 is SQIVND (reference sequence). The V and J ends lost 5 bases and 0 bases respectively, with 7 bases between them. CDR3 size: 13 residues. In DNA form, the CDR3 reads TGTGCCAGTAGTCGGGAAATGAACACTGAAGCTTTCTTT. Encoded protein: CASSREMNTEAFF.

This clonotype was seen a few times. The CDR3 DNA is TGTGCCAGCAGCCATCACGGGGGGCGTTATGGCTACACCTTC. It is translated as CASSHHGGRYGYTF. V usage is TRBV3-1 and J usage is TRBJ1-2, with D possibly TRBD1 on 6 matching bases. Germline V gene data show CDR1 as LGHDT and CDR2 as YNNKEL (reference sequence). This CDR3 contains 14 residues. Trimming stripped 3 bases from V and 5 bases from J, with 13 bases between.

V gene TRBV24-1 combines with J gene TRBJ2-2; D not resolved. This CDR3 has 15 amino acids. Trimming shortened V by 5 bases and J by 0 bases, and 9 bases separated the two germline ends. CDR1 KGHDR and CDR2 SFDVKD come from the germline V gene. This CDR3 reads CATSAGKANTGELFF. In DNA form, the CDR3 reads TGTGCCACCAGTGCTGGGAAGGCGAACACCGGGGAGCTGTTTTTT.

This clonotype was counted ten times or more. The rearrangement joins TRBV4-3 to TRBJ1-6; tentatively, D is TRBD1 (6 bases). CDR1 and CDR2 from the germline V gene are LGHNA and YSLEER. V was shortened by 3 bases and J by 4 bases, with 13 bases between the two germline ends. The CDR3 totals 16 residues. The CDR3 protein is CASSQGRTEYNSPLHF. In nucleotides, the CDR3 is TGCGCCAGCAGCCAGGGCAGGACAGAATATAATTCACCCCTCCACTTT.

The chain couples TRBV29-1 to TRBJ2-3; D call uncertain. The V end was cut by 1 base, the J end by 2 bases, with 7 bases between. From germline, CDR1 is SQVTM and CDR2 ANQGSEA. CDR3 length: 13 amino acids. The CDR3 coding sequence is TGCAGCGTTGAAGGTCAGAACACAGATACGCAGTATTTT. It translates to CSVEGQNTDTQYF.

This clonotype turned up a few times. The genes are TRBV5-1 and TRBJ2-3; D possibly corresponds to TRBD2 (5 bases). CDR1 and CDR2 from the germline V gene are SGHRS and YFSETQ. This CDR3 contains 14 residues. V lost 4 bases and J lost 2, with 11 bases in between. CDR3 sequence (DNA): TGCGCCAGCAGCGCCGGGATTTACACAGATACGCAGTATTTT. Protein product: CASSAGIYTDTQYF.

This clonotype was seen a handful of times. This chain connects TRBV9 to TRBJ2-1, with 9 bases lining up with TRBD1. Germline V CDR1 and CDR2: SGDLS, YYNGEE. V lost 4 bases to trimming and J lost 1 base; unmatched junction nucleotides: 3. The CDR3 covers 15 residues. CDR3 region: CASSTGQGSYNEQFF. The CDR3, as DNA: TGTGCCAGCAGCACCGGACAGGGGTCCTACAATGAGCAGTTCTTC.

This clonotype was counted between two and nine times. The chain links TRBV6-1 to TRBJ1-4; no firm D call. V was clipped by 3 bases and J by 8 bases, with 1 base between them. Germline V gene sequence: CDR1 MNHNS, CDR2 SASEGT. The CDR3 sequence is 10 residues long. The CDR3, as DNA: TGTGCCAGCAGTGAGGAAAAACTGTTTTTT. It yields the protein CASSEEKLFF.

This clonotype was detected only a few times. DNA for the CDR3: TGCAGTGCTAGAGACCCGGGACAGGGCTTCCCTGGCTACACCTTC. Protein sequence: CSARDPGQGFPGYTF. The chain links TRBV20-1 to TRBJ1-2, with 9 bases fitting TRBD1. Germline V lookup: CDR1 DFQATT, CDR2 SNEGSKA (reference sequence). Germline trimming cut 0 bases from V and 7 bases from J; bases unmatched to any gene: 9. The CDR3 sequence is 15 residues long.

The CDR3 DNA reads TGTGCCAGCAGTTTAAGACGGCCAGATCAAGAGACCCAGTACTTC. Translated: CASSLRRPDQETQYF. The chain joins TRBV27 to TRBJ2-5; D is ambiguous. Germline CDR1 reads MNHEY; CDR2 reads SMNVEV (reference sequence). Trimming removed 2 bases at V and 2 bases at J, with 12 bases between. This CDR3 comprises 15 residues.

This clonotype was seen only a few times. The rearrangement links TRBV6-5 to TRBJ2-1; 7 bases line up with TRBD1. Germline V gives CDR1 MNHEY, CDR2 SVGAGI. The CDR3 has 16 residues. With 0 bases clipped from V and 7 bases from J, the junction kept 9 bases outside the gene matches. The CDR3 DNA reads TGTGCCAGCAGTTACTCGAAAGGGGGCGGATGGAATGAGCAGTTCTTC. It specifies CASSYSKGGGWNEQFF.

This chain links TRBV30 with TRBJ2-5; D might be TRBD1 (6 bases). The ends were cut back, 2 bases at V and 2 bases at J, with 12 bases in the middle. Germline loops: CDR1 GTSNPN, CDR2 SVGIG (reference sequence). The CDR3 consists of 14 residues. CDR3 sequence (DNA): TGTGCCTGGAGTCGGAGGACAGTTCAAGAGACCCAGTACTTC. Translation gives CAWSRRTVQETQYF.

This clonotype was counted many times. The chain joins TRBV6-2 or TRBV6-3 to TRBJ1-1, with D uncertain. Trimming left V 0 bases short and J 0 bases short, with 8 bases between. The germline V gene has CDR1 MNHEY and CDR2 SVGEGT. The CDR3 totals 15 residues. CDR3 sequence (DNA): TGTGCCAGCAGTTACTCGACGTACATGAACACTGAAGCTTTCTTT. This sequence encodes CASSYSTYMNTEAFF.

This chain links TRBV3-1 with TRBJ2-5, with TRBD2 matching 7 bases. J was trimmed by 5 bases and V by 0 bases; bases with no gene match: 27. The CDR3 runs to 22 residues. Germline CDR1 and CDR2: LGHDT and YNNKEL (reference sequence). Here the CDR3 DNA reads TGTGCCAGCAGCCAAGATTATTTACAAATGATAAAAGCGGGGACGGGTCGGGAGACCCAGTACTTC. Translation: CASSQDYLQMIKAGTGRETQYF.

This clonotype occurred a few times. This chain joins TRBV20-1 and TRBJ2-5; D uncertain. The CDR3 runs 15 residues. Trimming shortened V by 0 bases and J by 5 bases, and 16 bases separated the two germline ends. Germline V lookup: CDR1 DFQATT, CDR2 SNEGSKA (reference sequence). CDR3 sequence: CSARDPHGPGETQYF. The CDR3 nucleotides are TGCAGTGCTAGAGATCCTCACGGCCCTGGGGAGACCCAGTACTTC.

This chain uses TRBV4-1 with TRBJ1-3; D gene uncertain. Looked up from germline, CDR1 is MGHRA and CDR2 is YSYEKL. The CDR3 contains 16 residues. The germline V and J ends were trimmed by 1 base and 0 bases, with 10 bases remaining between them. CDR3 protein: CASSQVKGFSGNTIYF. The CDR3 coding sequence is TGCGCCAGCAGCCAAGTAAAAGGGTTCTCTGGAAACACCATATATTTT.

This clonotype has a single count. The chain links TRBV19 to TRBJ1-5; possibly TRBD1 for D (5 bases). The length of the CDR3 is 16 residues. The V end lost 6 bases, the J end lost 3 bases, and 18 bases lay between the germline ends. Germline CDR1 is LNHDA and CDR2 is SQIVND (reference sequence). CDR3 coding DNA: TGTGCCAGTAGCGCCCAGCTTCAGGGAATCAATCAGCCCCAGCATTTT. This sequence encodes CASSAQLQGINQPQHF.

In its sample, this clonotype was seen a few times. The genes are TRBV12-3 or TRBV12-4 and TRBJ2-3; D call uncertain. V was clipped by 2 bases and J by 0 bases, with 6 bases between them. This CDR3 has 14 amino acids. This CDR3 reads CASSLMGSTDTQYF. Written as DNA, the CDR3 is TGTGCCAGCAGTTTAATGGGGAGCACAGATACGCAGTATTTT.

This clonotype came up a few times. The chain has TRBV15 and TRBJ2-3, with D tentatively TRBD2 (5 bases). Trimming left V 3 bases short and J 3 bases short, with 16 bases between. CDR3 size: 16 residues. Germline V gene sequence: CDR1 LNHNV, CDR2 YYDKDF (reference sequence). CDR3 residues: CATSSLDPGGTDTQYF. The CDR3 DNA is TGTGCCACCAGCAGCCTGGACCCTGGCGGGACAGATACGCAGTATTTT.

The sample holds many counts of this clonotype. V and J are TRBV6-6 and TRBJ2-7; 14 bases line up with TRBD2. CDR1 is MNHNY and CDR2 is SVGAGI in the germline V gene (reference sequence). The CDR3 has 15 residues. V lost 2 bases and J lost 4; bases outside the gene matches: 1. For the CDR3, the DNA is TGTGCCAGCAGTTACGGGACTAGCGGGAGTTACGAGCAGTACTTC. This translates into CASSYGTSGSYEQYF.